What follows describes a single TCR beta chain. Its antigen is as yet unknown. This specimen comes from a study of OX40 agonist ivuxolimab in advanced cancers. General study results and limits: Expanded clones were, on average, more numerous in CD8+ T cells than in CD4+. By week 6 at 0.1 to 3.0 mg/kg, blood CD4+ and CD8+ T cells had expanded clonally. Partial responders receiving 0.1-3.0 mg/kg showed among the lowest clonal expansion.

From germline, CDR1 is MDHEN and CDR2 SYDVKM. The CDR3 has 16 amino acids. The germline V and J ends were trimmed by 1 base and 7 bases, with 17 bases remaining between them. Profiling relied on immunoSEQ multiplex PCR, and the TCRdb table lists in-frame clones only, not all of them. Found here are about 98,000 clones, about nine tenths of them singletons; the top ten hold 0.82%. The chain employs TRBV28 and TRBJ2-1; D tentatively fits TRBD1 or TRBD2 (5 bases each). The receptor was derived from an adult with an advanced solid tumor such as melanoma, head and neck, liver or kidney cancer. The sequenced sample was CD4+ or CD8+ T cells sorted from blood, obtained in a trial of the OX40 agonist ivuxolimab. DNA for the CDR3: TGTGCCAGCAGTTTATTATGGGACGGAAGAATTAATGAGCAGTTCTTC. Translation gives CASSLLWDGRINEQFF.